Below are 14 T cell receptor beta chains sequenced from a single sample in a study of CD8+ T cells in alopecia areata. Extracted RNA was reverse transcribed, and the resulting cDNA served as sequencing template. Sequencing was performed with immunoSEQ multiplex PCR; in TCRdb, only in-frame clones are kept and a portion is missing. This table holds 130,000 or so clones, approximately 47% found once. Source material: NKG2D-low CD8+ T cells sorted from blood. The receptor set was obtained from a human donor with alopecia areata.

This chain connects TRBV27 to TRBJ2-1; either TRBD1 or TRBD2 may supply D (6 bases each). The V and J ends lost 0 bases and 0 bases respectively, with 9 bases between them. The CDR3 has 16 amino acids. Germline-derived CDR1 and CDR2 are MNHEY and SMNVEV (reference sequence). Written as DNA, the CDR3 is TGTGCCAGCAGTTTATCGGGGGGCCTCTCCTACAATGAGCAGTTCTTC. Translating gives CASSLSGGLSYNEQFF.

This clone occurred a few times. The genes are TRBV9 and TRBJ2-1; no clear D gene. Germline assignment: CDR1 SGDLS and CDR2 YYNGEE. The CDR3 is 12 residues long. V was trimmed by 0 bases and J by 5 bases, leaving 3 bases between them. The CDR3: CASSVVHNEQFF. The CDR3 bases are TGTGCCAGCAGCGTAGTACACAATGAGCAGTTCTTC.

This CDR3 is CSVEDGGETQYF. The CDR3 DNA follows: TGCAGCGTTGAAGATGGAGGGGAGACCCAGTACTTC. This chain links TRBV29-1 with TRBJ2-5, with TRBD2 as a possible D gene (6 bases). The V gene's germline CDR1 is SQVTM and CDR2 ANQGSEA. The CDR3 has 12 residues. The V and J ends lost 0 bases and 5 bases respectively, with 7 bases between them.

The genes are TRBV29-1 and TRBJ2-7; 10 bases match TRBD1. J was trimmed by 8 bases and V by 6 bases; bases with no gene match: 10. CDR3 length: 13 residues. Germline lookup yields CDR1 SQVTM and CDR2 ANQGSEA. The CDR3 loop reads CSVDGDRGSKQYF. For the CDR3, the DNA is TGCAGCGTCGATGGGGACAGGGGATCAAAGCAGTACTTC.

The CDR3 is CSAGAANTGELFF. The CDR3 region has the DNA TGCAGCGCTGGGGCAGCGAACACCGGGGAGCTGTTTTTT. The genes are TRBV29-1 and TRBJ2-2, with a weak D call TRBD1 (5 bases). The V end was cut by 7 bases, the J end by 0 bases, with 9 bases between. The germline gives CDR1 SQVTM, CDR2 ANQGSEA. This CDR3 region has 13 residues.

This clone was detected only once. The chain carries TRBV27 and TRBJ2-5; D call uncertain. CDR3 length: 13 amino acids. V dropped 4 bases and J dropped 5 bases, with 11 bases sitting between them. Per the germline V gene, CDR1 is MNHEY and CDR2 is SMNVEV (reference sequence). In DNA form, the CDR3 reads TGTGCCAGCAGTTCCAGACTCCCGGAGACCCAGTACTTC. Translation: CASSSRLPETQYF.

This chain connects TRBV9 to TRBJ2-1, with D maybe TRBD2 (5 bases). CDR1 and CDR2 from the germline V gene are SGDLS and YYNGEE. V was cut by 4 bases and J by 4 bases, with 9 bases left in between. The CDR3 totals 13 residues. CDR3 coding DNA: TGTGCCAGCAGCCAAACTAGGTACAATGAGCAGTTCTTC. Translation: CASSQTRYNEQFF.

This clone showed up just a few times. The CDR3 sequence: CAWSTAGELFF. In DNA form, the CDR3 reads TGTGCCTGGAGTACGGCCGGGGAGCTGTTTTTT. The rearrangement uses TRBV30 and TRBJ2-2; D gene uncertain. Germline CDR1 GTSNPN, CDR2 SVGIG (reference sequence). This CDR3 region has 11 residues. Trimming left V 2 bases short and J 6 bases short, with 4 bases between.

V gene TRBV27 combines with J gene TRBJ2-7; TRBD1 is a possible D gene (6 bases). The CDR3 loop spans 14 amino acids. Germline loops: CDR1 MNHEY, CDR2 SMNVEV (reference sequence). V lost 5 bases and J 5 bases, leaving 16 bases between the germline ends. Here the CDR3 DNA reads TGTGCCAGCAGTCCGATGGGGGCTAGGAACGAGCAGTACTTC. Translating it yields CASSPMGARNEQYF.

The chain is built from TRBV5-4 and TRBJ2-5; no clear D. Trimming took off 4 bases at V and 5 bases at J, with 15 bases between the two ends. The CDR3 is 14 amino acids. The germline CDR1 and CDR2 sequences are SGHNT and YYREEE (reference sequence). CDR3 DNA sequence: TGTGCCAGCAGCCTATCTTCACTGAGGGAGACCCAGTACTTC. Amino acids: CASSLSSLRETQYF. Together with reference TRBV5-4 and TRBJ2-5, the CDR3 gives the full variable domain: ETGVTQSPTHLIKTRGQQVTLRCSSQSGHNTVSWYQQALGQGPQFIFQYYREEENGRGNFPPRFSGLQFPNYSSELNVNALELDDSALYLCASSLSSLRETQYFGPGTRLLVL.

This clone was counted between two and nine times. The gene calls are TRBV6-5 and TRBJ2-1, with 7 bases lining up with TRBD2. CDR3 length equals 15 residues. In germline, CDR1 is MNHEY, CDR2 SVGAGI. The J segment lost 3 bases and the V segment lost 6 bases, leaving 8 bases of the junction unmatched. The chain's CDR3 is CASRLREPVYNEQFF. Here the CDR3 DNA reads TGTGCCAGCAGGTTGCGGGAGCCCGTCTACAATGAGCAGTTCTTC.

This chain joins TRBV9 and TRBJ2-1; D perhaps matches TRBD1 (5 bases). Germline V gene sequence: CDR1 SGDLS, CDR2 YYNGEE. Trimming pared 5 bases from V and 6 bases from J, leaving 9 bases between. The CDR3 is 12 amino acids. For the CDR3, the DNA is TGTGCCAGCAGGGGCACAGGCAATGAGCAGTTCTTC. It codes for CASRGTGNEQFF.

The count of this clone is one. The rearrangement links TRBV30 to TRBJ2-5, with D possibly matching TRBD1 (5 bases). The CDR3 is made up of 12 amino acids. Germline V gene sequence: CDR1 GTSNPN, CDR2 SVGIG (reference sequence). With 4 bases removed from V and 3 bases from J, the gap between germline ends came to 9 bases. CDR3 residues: CAWMTAKETQYF. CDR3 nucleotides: TGTGCCTGGATGACAGCCAAAGAGACCCAGTACTTC. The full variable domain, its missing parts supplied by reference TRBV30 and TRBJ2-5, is SQTIHQWPATLVQPVGSPLSLECTVEGTSNPNLYWYRQAAGRGLQLLFYSVGIGQISSEVPQNLSASRPQDRQFILSSKKLLLSDSGFYLCAWMTAKETQYFGPGTRLLVL.

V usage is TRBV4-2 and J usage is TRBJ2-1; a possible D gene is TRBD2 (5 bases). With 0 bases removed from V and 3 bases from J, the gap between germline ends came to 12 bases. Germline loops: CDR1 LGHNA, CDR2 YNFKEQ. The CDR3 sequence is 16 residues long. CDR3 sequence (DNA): TGTGCCAGCAGCCAAGAAACGGCTGGAGGCTACAATGAGCAGTTCTTC. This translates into CASSQETAGGYNEQFF.